The 19 T cell receptor beta chains in this list originate from one sample, sequenced in a study of blood T cell repertoires in COVID-19. Using immunoSEQ multiplex PCR, the repertoire was profiled, and TCRdb retains in-frame clones only, with some absent. This table has approximately 190,000 clones, 70% to 90% appearing once. The sample taken for sequencing was peripheral blood. All receptors derive from a woman aged 35 to 49 who had recovered from COVID-19.

This clone was recorded a few times. The chain carries TRBV10-3 and TRBJ2-2, with D perhaps matching TRBD1 (6 bases). There are 14 residues in the CDR3. The V and J ends lost 9 bases and 1 base respectively, with 12 bases between them. From germline, CDR1 is ENHRY and CDR2 SYGVKD. CDR3 in DNA: TGTGCCATAACCGGGACAAGGAACACCGGGGAGCTGTTTTTT. Encoded protein: CAITGTRNTGELFF.

This chain's CDR3 is CASSFGGANQPQHF. CDR3 in DNA: TGTGCCAGCAGTTTCGGGGGGGCAAATCAGCCCCAGCATTTT. This rearrangement joins TRBV28 to TRBJ1-5; perhaps TRBD1 as D (6 bases). Between the trimmed V and J ends, which lost 3 bases and 4 bases, there was a span of 10 bases. The germline V gene encodes CDR1 MDHEN and CDR2 SYDVKM. CDR3 length: 14 amino acids.

This clone has just one count. The V call is TRBV30, the J call TRBJ2-1, with D perhaps TRBD2 (6 bases). The germline V gene encodes CDR1 GTSNPN and CDR2 SVGIG (reference sequence). The CDR3 spans 14 residues. Trimming took off 0 bases at V and 3 bases at J, with 9 bases between the two ends. The CDR3 sequence is CAWSVAGSYNEQFF. For the CDR3, the DNA is TGTGCCTGGAGTGTGGCGGGGAGCTACAATGAGCAGTTCTTC.

Regarding this clone: The identical CDR3 is also encoded by other nucleotide sequences in the sample. The CDR3 is CASRRQGEAFF. The CDR3 bases are TGTGCCAGCAGGCGACAGGGAGAAGCTTTCTTT. This rearrangement joins TRBV12-3 or TRBV12-4 to TRBJ1-1, with 7 bases aligning to TRBD1. The V segment lost 6 bases and the J segment 8 bases; nucleotides outside the gene matches: 3. The CDR3 sequence is 11 residues long.

The chain links TRBV7-6 to TRBJ2-7; no definite D call. Germline V CDR1 and CDR2: SGHVS, FNYEAQ. V was trimmed by 1 base and J by 6 bases, leaving 16 bases between them. The CDR3 covers 15 residues. The CDR3 DNA sequence: TGTGCCAGCAGCTTAGAAGCAGGAACTCTTGTCGAGCAGTACTTC. Protein product: CASSLEAGTLVEQYF.

The chain has TRBV11-3 and TRBJ1-1; a possible D gene is TRBD1 (5 bases). Germline V gene sequence: CDR1 SGHNT, CDR2 YENEEA. The V end lost 4 bases, the J end lost 3 bases, and 9 bases lay between the germline ends. CDR3 length: 13 residues. CDR3 coding DNA: TGTGCCAGCAGCTCCGGAGGGGACACTGAAGCTTTCTTT. Translation: CASSSGGDTEAFF.

V is TRBV5-6 and J is TRBJ2-7, with 7 nucleotides matching TRBD1. The CDR3 runs 16 residues. Germline loops: CDR1 SGHDT, CDR2 YYEEEE. After removal of 2 bases from V and 0 bases from J, the junction contained 8 bases not matched to a gene. In DNA, the CDR3 is TGTGCCAGCAGCTTTATGGGGACAGTGAGCTCCTACGAGCAGTACTTC. Translation gives CASSFMGTVSSYEQYF.

The gene calls are TRBV5-1 and TRBJ2-7; perhaps TRBD2 as D (6 bases). V lost 6 bases to trimming and J lost 5 bases, with 18 bases between them. This CDR3 has 14 residues. Germline lookup yields CDR1 SGHRS and CDR2 YFSETQ. CDR3 residues: CASTNSGTRHEQYF. The DNA of the CDR3 is TGCGCCAGCACCAATTCCGGGACTCGGCACGAGCAGTACTTC.

The chain is built from TRBV5-1 and TRBJ2-7, with 7 bases identical to TRBD2. There are 14 residues in the CDR3. The V segment lost 0 bases and the J segment 6 bases; nucleotides outside the gene matches: 6. From germline, CDR1 is SGHRS and CDR2 YFSETQ. The CDR3 protein is CASSLGQGGFEQYF. The CDR3 coding sequence is TGCGCCAGCAGCTTGGGGCAGGGAGGGTTCGAGCAGTACTTC. Using reference TRBV5-1 and TRBJ2-7 for the parts outside the CDR3, the full variable domain is KAGVTQTPRYLIKTRGQQVTLSCSPISGHRSVSWYQQTPGQGLQFLFEYFSETQRNKGNFPGRFSGRQFSNSRSEMNVSTLELGDSALYLCASSLGQGGFEQYFGPGTRLTVT.

The chain combines TRBV9 with TRBJ2-5; 11 positions match TRBD1. From germline, CDR1 is SGDLS and CDR2 YYNGEE. V dropped 4 bases and J dropped 4; count of bases not matched to a gene: 3. The CDR3 is 14 residues long. CDR3 amino acids: CASSSGTGGETQYF. The CDR3 nucleotides read TGTGCCAGCAGCTCCGGGACAGGGGGAGAGACCCAGTACTTC.

The chain uses TRBV6-5 and TRBJ1-2; TRBD1 matches at 9 bases. Germline loops: CDR1 MNHEY, CDR2 SVGAGI. V shed 6 bases and J 4 bases; nucleotides not matched to a gene: 3. The CDR3 has 13 amino acids. The CDR3 nucleotides are TGTGCCAGCAGACAGGGGGCGTCCTATGGCTACACCTTC. It translates to CASRQGASYGYTF.

The chain recombines TRBV6-6 with TRBJ1-2, with D possibly matching TRBD1 (5 bases). V gave up 2 bases and J gave up 7 bases, with 11 bases separating them. CDR1 and CDR2 from the germline V gene are MNHNY and SVGAGI (reference sequence). The CDR3 totals 13 residues. The CDR3 is CASSYGQGGGYTF. CDR3 nucleotide sequence: TGTGCCAGCAGTTACGGGCAGGGCGGTGGCTACACCTTC.

The chain uses TRBV4-2 and TRBJ1-5; 7 nucleotides match TRBD1. Germline trimming cut 4 bases from V and 0 bases from J; bases unmatched to any gene: 12. This CDR3 contains 18 residues. Germline lookup yields CDR1 LGHNA and CDR2 YNFKEQ. CDR3 DNA: TGTGCCAGCAGCCGGCAAACGTCCGGGACAGATAGCAATCAGCCCCAGCATTTT. Protein sequence: CASSRQTSGTDSNQPQHF.

V usage is TRBV10-3 and J usage is TRBJ2-1; 8 bases fit TRBD2. V trimming: 4 bases; J trimming: 4 bases; junction bases outside the gene matches: 3. Germline V gives CDR1 ENHRY, CDR2 SYGVKD. The CDR3 is made up of 14 amino acids. The CDR3 bases are TGTGCCATCAGTGCCGGGAGGGGTTACAATGAGCAGTTCTTC. As protein: CAISAGRGYNEQFF.

The chain links TRBV6-5 to TRBJ2-7; 7 positions agree with TRBD1. With V trimmed by 3 bases and J by 7 bases, 9 bases remained unmatched. The CDR3 contains 14 residues. Germline CDR1 and CDR2: MNHEY and SVGAGI. CDR3 loop: CASSYQGQAQEQYF. CDR3 coding DNA: TGTGCCAGCAGTTATCAAGGACAGGCTCAAGAGCAGTACTTC.

This clone was seen once. The chain has TRBV30 and TRBJ2-7, with D unresolved. Germline V lookup: CDR1 GTSNPN, CDR2 SVGIG (reference sequence). V was clipped by 8 bases and J by 1 base, with 18 bases between them. There are 14 residues in the CDR3. The CDR3 DNA is TGTGCCGTCCAACGTCCCGAGGCATCCTACGAGCAGTACTTC. Translated, it gives CAVQRPEASYEQYF.

The gene calls are TRBV6-5 and TRBJ2-7; TRBD2 matches 7 bases. The ends lost 6 bases at V and 3 bases at J; junction bases unmatched: 5. CDR1 and CDR2 from the germline V gene are MNHEY and SVGAGI. The CDR3 spans 13 residues. The chain's CDR3 is CASRPGLNYEQYF. In DNA form, the CDR3 reads TGTGCCAGCAGACCGGGACTAAACTACGAGCAGTACTTC.

The J gene is TRBJ2-2, the V gene TRBV28, with 11 nucleotides matching TRBD2. This CDR3 comprises 19 residues. V was clipped by 5 bases and J by 1 base; unmatched bases: 12. The germline V gene encodes CDR1 MDHEN and CDR2 SYDVKM. This chain's CDR3 is CASSPLGTSGLGNTGELFF. Here the CDR3 DNA reads TGTGCCAGCAGTCCCCTGGGGACTAGCGGCCTGGGGAACACCGGGGAGCTGTTTTTT.

The J gene is TRBJ2-2, the V gene TRBV18; 13 nucleotides match TRBD2. Germline trimming cut 5 bases from V and 6 bases from J; bases unmatched to any gene: 3. Germline V gene lookup returns CDR1 KGHSH and CDR2 LQKENI. The CDR3 runs 15 residues. The CDR3 sequence is CASSTTSGRSGELFF. CDR3 DNA sequence: TGTGCCAGCTCAACGACTAGCGGGAGGTCCGGGGAGCTGTTTTTT.